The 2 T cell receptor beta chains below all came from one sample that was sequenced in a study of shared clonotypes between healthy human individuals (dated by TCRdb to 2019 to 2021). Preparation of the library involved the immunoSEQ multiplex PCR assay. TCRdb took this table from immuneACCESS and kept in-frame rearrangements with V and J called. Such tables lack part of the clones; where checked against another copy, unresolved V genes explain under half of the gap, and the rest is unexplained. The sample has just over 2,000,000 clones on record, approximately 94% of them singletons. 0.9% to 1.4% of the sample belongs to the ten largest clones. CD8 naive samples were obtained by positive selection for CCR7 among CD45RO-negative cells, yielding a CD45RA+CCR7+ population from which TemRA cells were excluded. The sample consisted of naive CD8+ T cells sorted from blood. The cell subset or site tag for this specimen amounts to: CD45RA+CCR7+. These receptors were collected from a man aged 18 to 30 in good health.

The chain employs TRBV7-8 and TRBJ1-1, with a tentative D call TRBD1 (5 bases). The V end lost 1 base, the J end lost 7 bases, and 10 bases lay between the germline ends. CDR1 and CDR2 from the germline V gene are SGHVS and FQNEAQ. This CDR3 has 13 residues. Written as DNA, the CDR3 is TGTGCCAGCAGCTTAGGCAGGGAGGATGAAGCTTTCTTT. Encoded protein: CASSLGREDEAFF.

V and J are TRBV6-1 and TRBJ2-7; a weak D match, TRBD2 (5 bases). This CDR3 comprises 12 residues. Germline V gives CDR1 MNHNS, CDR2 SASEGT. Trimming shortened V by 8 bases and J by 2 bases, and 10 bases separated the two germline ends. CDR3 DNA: TGTGCCAGCTTGGACTCCGCCTACGAGCAGTACTTC. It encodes CASLDSAYEQYF.